Below, one TCR beta chain is given with its context. Its antigen is as yet unknown. Time point: 12 to 13 months of natalizumab therapy. The source of the sample is a study of multiple sclerosis patients with progressive multifocal leukoencephalopathy. The study, taken as a whole, reports: Findings may reflect JC virus infection or just general immunocompromise. In most PML patients, TRB repertoires appeared less diverse by entropy.

The CDR3 extends over 15 amino acids. Germline CDR1 SGHAT, CDR2 FQNNGV. Trimming at V came to 4 bases and at J to 2 bases, leaving 5 bases not matched to a gene. Every PCR reaction included synthetic inline CDR3 controls for all V-J pairings. Some clones are missing from TCRdb's copy, which holds only in-frame ones; the method was immunoSEQ multiplex PCR. Among about 28,000 clones, around 90% were seen once, and the ten largest hold 1.3%. The rearrangement links TRBV11-2 to TRBJ2-3; 8 bases are shared with TRBD1. This sequence was found in a human donor with multiple sclerosis. The source material was PBMCs, sampled from a patient treated with natalizumab. This CDR3 reads CASSWPGQATDTQYF. The CDR3 nucleotides read TGTGCCAGCAGCTGGCCGGGACAGGCCACAGATACGCAGTATTTT.